These 13 T cell receptor beta chains came from one sample sequenced in a study of cytomegalovirus exposure and HLA in healthy donors. The primer mix had 60 Vbeta and 13 Jbeta primers. Clones were sequenced by immunoSEQ multiplex PCR, and TCRdb holds only the in-frame ones, with some missing. This table has about 200,000 clones, 75% to 85% appearing once. The sequencing input was PBMCs. All receptors derive from a woman in her forties or fifties in good health and CMV-seropositive.

J is TRBJ2-5 and V is TRBV10-3, with TRBD2 as a possible D gene (6 bases). Trimming took 2 bases from V and 6 from J, leaving 19 bases between them. The CDR3 covers 16 residues. The germline V gene has CDR1 ENHRY and CDR2 SYGVKD. The CDR3 region has the DNA TGTGCCATCAGTGAGACCGCTAGCGCCCAGAGTAAGACCCAGTACTTC. Its translation is CAISETASAQSKTQYF.

The genes are TRBV9 and TRBJ1-3, with a possible D match to TRBD1 (5 bases). Germline V CDR1 and CDR2: SGDLS, YYNGEE. CDR3 length equals 14 residues. Trimming took 5 bases from V and 10 from J, leaving 19 bases between them. The DNA of the CDR3 is TGTGCCAGCAGTCACGGGGGTGGTCGTACGACCATATATTTT. This translates into CASSHGGGRTTIYF.

The chain joins TRBV6-6 to TRBJ2-2, with D unresolved. CDR3 length equals 13 residues. From germline, CDR1 is MNHNY and CDR2 SVGAGI (reference sequence). With 5 bases removed from V and 0 bases from J, the gap between germline ends came to 4 bases. CDR3 sequence: CASSPSNTGELFF. CDR3 bases: TGTGCCAGCAGTCCCTCGAACACCGGGGAGCTGTTTTTT.

This chain links TRBV13 with TRBJ1-1, with TRBD1 identical over 7 bases. Unmatched junction bases numbered 1, after V lost 1 base and J lost 5 bases. The CDR3 sequence is 13 residues long. CDR1 and CDR2 (germline): PRHDT, FYEKMQ (reference sequence). The CDR3 sequence is CASSLDRGTEAFF. CDR3 coding DNA: TGTGCCAGCAGCTTAGACAGGGGTACTGAAGCTTTCTTT.

The CDR3 reads CASTTGVTSGSYLANEQFF. CDR3 DNA: TGTGCCAGTACTACAGGGGTTACTAGCGGGAGTTATTTGGCCAATGAGCAGTTCTTC. The chain carries TRBV19 and TRBJ2-1; 11 bases match TRBD2. This CDR3 region has 19 residues. The V gene's germline CDR1 is LNHDA and CDR2 SQIVND (reference sequence). V lost 7 bases, J lost 6 bases, and 20 bases stayed unmatched. Together with reference TRBV19 and TRBJ2-1, the CDR3 gives the full variable domain: DGGITQSPKYLFRKEGQNVTLSCEQNLNHDAMYWYRQDPGQGLRLIYYSQIVNDFQKGDIAEGYSVSREKKESFPLTVTSAQKNPTAFYLCASTTGVTSGSYLANEQFFGPGTRLTVL.

The J gene is TRBJ2-7, the V gene TRBV25-1, with 11 bases that match TRBD1. The germline gives CDR1 MGHDK, CDR2 SYGVNS. This CDR3 comprises 15 residues. The V segment lost 4 bases and the J segment 6 bases; nucleotides outside the gene matches: 8. The CDR3 coding sequence is TGTGCCAGCAGTGGGCGGACAGGGGGCTTTTCCGAGCAGTACTTC. Its translation: CASSGRTGGFSEQYF.

The rearrangement links TRBV18 to TRBJ1-2; 10 positions match TRBD1. Germline V gene sequence: CDR1 KGHSH, CDR2 LQKENI. This CDR3 region has 16 residues. V gave up 3 bases and J gave up 5 bases; unmatched junction bases: 9. The CDR3 protein is CASSPSSGQGGYGYTF. The CDR3 nucleotides are TGTGCCAGCTCACCCTCCTCCGGACAGGGGGGATATGGCTACACCTTC.

The chain recombines TRBV7-9 with TRBJ2-7; D is unclear. CDR1 and CDR2 from the germline V gene are SEHNR and FQNEAQ (reference sequence). Between the trimmed V and J ends, which lost 5 bases and 2 bases, there was a span of 16 bases. The CDR3 runs to 15 residues. CDR3 sequence (DNA): TGTGCCAGCAGCCTATCAGGATTAGGTACCTACGAGCAGTACTTC. Translation: CASSLSGLGTYEQYF.

This clone turned up a few times. J is TRBJ1-2 and V is TRBV10-3, with D unresolved. V lost 2 bases and J 4 bases, leaving 8 bases between the germline ends. Germline V gene sequence: CDR1 ENHRY, CDR2 SYGVKD. The CDR3 runs 13 residues. The CDR3 DNA is TGTGCCATCAGTGAGGAGCAAATCTATGGCTACACCTTC. It specifies CAISEEQIYGYTF.

The genes are TRBV27 and TRBJ1-6, with 9 bases fitting TRBD1. Germline V gene lookup returns CDR1 MNHEY and CDR2 SMNVEV (reference sequence). The length of the CDR3 is 17 residues. With V trimmed by 3 bases and J by 9 bases, 12 bases remained unmatched. CDR3 DNA: TGTGCCAGCAGTTTTACAGGGGGCGCGGGGGTCTCTTCACCCCTCCACTTT. Its translation: CASSFTGGAGVSSPLHF.

The V gene is TRBV5-1, the J gene TRBJ2-3; 10 bases map to TRBD1. Looked up from germline, CDR1 is SGHRS and CDR2 is YFSETQ. The J segment lost 2 bases and the V segment lost 2 bases, leaving 5 bases of the junction unmatched. The CDR3 extends over 16 amino acids. The chain's CDR3 is CASSLAGTGDTDTQYF. The CDR3 DNA reads TGCGCCAGCAGCTTAGCCGGGACAGGGGACACAGATACGCAGTATTTT.

V is TRBV29-1 and J is TRBJ2-5, with TRBD2 as a possible D gene (6 bases). Germline V gene sequence: CDR1 SQVTM, CDR2 ANQGSEA. The CDR3 loop spans 14 amino acids. V lost 1 base to trimming and J lost 5 bases, with 14 bases between them. The CDR3 coding sequence is TGCAGCGTTGAAGGGCGGGAAGGAGGGGAGACCCAGTACTTC. Amino acids: CSVEGREGGETQYF.

The chain carries TRBV19 and TRBJ1-4; D uncertain. The CDR3 length is 14 residues. The V end was cut by 3 bases, the J end by 7 bases, with 12 bases between. Looked up from germline, CDR1 is LNHDA and CDR2 is SQIVND (reference sequence). The CDR3 protein is CASSIMGGSEKLFF. Here the CDR3 DNA reads TGTGCCAGTAGTATTATGGGAGGATCTGAAAAACTGTTTTTT.